The 32 T cell receptor beta chains given below trace back to one sample, sequenced in a study of cytomegalovirus exposure and HLA in healthy donors. PCR involved 60 Vbeta and 13 Jbeta primers. The table came from immunoSEQ multiplex PCR; TCRdb's copy has only in-frame clones and leaves some out. The table for this sample gives 150,000 or so clones. The sample taken for sequencing was PBMCs. The source of these receptors is a woman aged 45-65 years in good health and CMV-seronegative.

The chain links TRBV4-1 to TRBJ1-1; 7 bases map to TRBD1. This CDR3 spans 15 amino acids. Trimming removed 4 bases from V and 1 base from J; junction bases left unmatched: 6. Per germline, CDR1 MGHRA and CDR2 YSYEKL. The CDR3, as DNA: TGCGCCAGCAGCCGCCAGGACAGGACGAACACTGAAGCTTTCTTT. Translated: CASSRQDRTNTEAFF.

The chain uses TRBV27 and TRBJ2-1, with 10 nucleotides matching TRBD2. The CDR3 is 14 amino acids. Germline trimming cut 3 bases from V and 9 bases from J; bases unmatched to any gene: 5. Per the germline V gene, CDR1 is MNHEY and CDR2 is SMNVEV (reference sequence). CDR3 protein: CASSFTSGISEQFF. The CDR3 DNA follows: TGTGCCAGCAGTTTCACTAGCGGGATAAGTGAGCAGTTCTTC.

The genes are TRBV25-1 and TRBJ1-2; D possibly corresponds to TRBD1 (5 bases). The CDR3 loop spans 14 amino acids. Trimming pared 6 bases from V and 2 bases from J, leaving 13 bases between. Germline V gives CDR1 MGHDK, CDR2 SYGVNS. The CDR3 protein is CASRGGNSNYGYTF. The CDR3 DNA reads as TGTGCCAGCAGGGGGGGTAATAGCAACTATGGCTACACCTTC.

This rearrangement joins TRBV11-2 to TRBJ1-3; no reliable D call. The CDR3 loop spans 15 amino acids. Trimming stripped 6 bases from V and 4 bases from J, with 16 bases between. Germline CDR1 and CDR2: SGHAT and FQNNGV. Here the CDR3 reads CASSSEFRSGNTIYF. The CDR3 nucleotides are TGTGCCAGCAGTTCGGAATTCAGGTCCGGAAACACCATATATTTT.

The chain uses TRBV9 and TRBJ1-2, with D tentatively TRBD1 (5 bases). V lost 4 bases to trimming and J lost 12 bases, with 19 bases between them. Germline CDR1 reads SGDLS; CDR2 reads YYNGEE. The CDR3 has 13 residues. The CDR3 bases are TGTGCCAGCAGCCCTAGGGTAGGGACTCCCGACACCTTC. Encoded protein: CASSPRVGTPDTF.

About this clone itself: The germline gene is not matched at one end of the junction; a read error may be the cause. The chain links TRBV5-1 to TRBJ1-1, with D perhaps TRBD1 (6 bases). The CDR3 length is 12 residues. Germline CDR1 is SGHRS and CDR2 is YFSETQ. Written as DNA, the CDR3 is TGCGCCAGCAGATTCCGGGACACCGAAGCTTTCTTT. Translated: CASRFRDTEAFF.

The V call is TRBV7-2, the J call TRBJ1-2; D is uncertain. Deletions cut 7 bases from V and 11 bases from J, with 20 bases between. Germline loops: CDR1 SGHTA, CDR2 FQGNSA. The CDR3 is 13 amino acids. CDR3 in DNA: TGTGCCAGCACCACGAGGGCAGGAGATTTGTACACCTTC. Translation gives CASTTRAGDLYTF.

In DNA form, the CDR3 reads TGTGCCAGCAGCTTCAGGGTCAATCAGCCCCAGCATTTT. It is translated as CASSFRVNQPQHF. The chain joins TRBV5-6 to TRBJ1-5, with D perhaps TRBD1 (5 bases). The CDR3 contains 13 residues. The germline CDR1 and CDR2 sequences are SGHDT and YYEEEE. V dropped 2 bases and J dropped 3 bases, with 6 bases sitting between them.

The chain combines TRBV9 with TRBJ2-1, with D possibly being TRBD2 (6 bases). Between the trimmed V and J ends, which lost 0 bases and 5 bases, there was a span of 9 bases. CDR1 and CDR2 (germline): SGDLS, YYNGEE. The CDR3 has 14 amino acids. Written as DNA, the CDR3 is TGTGCCAGCAGCGTAGGACGGGGGAACAATGAGCAGTTCTTC. Amino acid sequence: CASSVGRGNNEQFF.

The chain uses TRBV7-8 and TRBJ1-1; D perhaps matches TRBD1 (5 bases). The germline V and J ends were trimmed by 6 bases and 0 bases, with 20 bases remaining between them. The germline V gene has CDR1 SGHVS and CDR2 FQNEAQ. This CDR3 is built from 17 residues. The CDR3 nucleotides are TGTGCCAGCAGGTTGGAGGGAACAGGCTTGATGAACACTGAAGCTTTCTTT. Residues: CASRLEGTGLMNTEAFF.

J is TRBJ1-2 and V is TRBV5-1; TRBD1 matches 7 bases. Germline loops: CDR1 SGHRS, CDR2 YFSETQ. The CDR3 is 16 residues long. V was clipped by 1 base and J by 7 bases; unmatched bases: 13. CDR3 nucleotide sequence: TGCGCCAGCAGCTTGACAGGGGCCGCCTCCGGGGTTGGCTACACCTTC. Translated, it gives CASSLTGAASGVGYTF.

J is TRBJ1-5 and V is TRBV4-2, with 7 nucleotides matching TRBD1. The CDR3 is 15 amino acids. CDR1 and CDR2 (germline): LGHNA, YNFKEQ. V lost 4 bases, J lost 0 bases, and 3 bases stayed unmatched. The CDR3 region is CASSRDRASNQPQHF. The CDR3 coding sequence is TGTGCCAGCAGCCGCGACAGGGCTAGCAATCAGCCCCAGCATTTT.

The chain combines TRBV19 with TRBJ2-7, with 7 nucleotides matching TRBD1. Germline lookup yields CDR1 LNHDA and CDR2 SQIVND (reference sequence). The CDR3 loop spans 16 amino acids. J was trimmed by 5 bases and V by 5 bases; bases with no gene match: 15. CDR3 amino acids: CASSPRQGGTSDEQYF. The CDR3 nucleotides are TGTGCCAGTAGTCCTCGACAGGGTGGCACTTCGGACGAGCAGTACTTC.

V gene TRBV5-5 combines with J gene TRBJ2-7, with D possibly being TRBD1 (5 bases). V lost 0 bases and J 3 bases, leaving 13 bases between the germline ends. Germline V CDR1 and CDR2: SGHKS, YYEKEE (reference sequence). The CDR3 length is 15 residues. The CDR3 DNA is TGTGCCAGCAGCTTGGTTCGGCAGGGTATCTACGAGCAGTACTTC. Translation: CASSLVRQGIYEQYF.

The chain employs TRBV7-3 and TRBJ2-1; D perhaps matches TRBD1 (5 bases). Germline lookup yields CDR1 SGHTA and CDR2 FQGTGA. Between the trimmed V and J ends, which lost 5 bases and 0 bases, there was a span of 11 bases. The CDR3 is made up of 15 amino acids. The CDR3, as DNA: TGTGCCAGCAGCCCTCAGGGAAGCTCCTACAATGAGCAGTTCTTC. Its translation is CASSPQGSSYNEQFF.

The genes are TRBV7-8 and TRBJ1-6, with 7 bases that match TRBD1. CDR1 is SGHVS, CDR2 FQNEAQ, per germline. The V segment lost 2 bases and the J segment 5 bases; nucleotides outside the gene matches: 6. The CDR3 extends over 16 amino acids. Written as DNA, the CDR3 is TGTGCCAGCAGCTTATTTCCAGGGGGGAATAATTCACCCCTCCACTTT. Translated: CASSLFPGGNNSPLHF.

The rearrangement joins TRBV5-1 to TRBJ2-3, with 12 bases matching TRBD2. This CDR3 spans 16 amino acids. CDR1 SGHRS and CDR2 YFSETQ come from the germline V gene. The V and J ends lost 4 bases and 0 bases, in that order; junction bases with no gene match: 3. The CDR3 spells CASSPGLAGSTDTQYF. The DNA for the CDR3 is TGCGCCAGCAGCCCAGGACTAGCGGGAAGCACAGATACGCAGTATTTT.

The rearrangement links TRBV5-5 to TRBJ2-1; possibly TRBD2 for D (5 bases). This CDR3 has 17 amino acids. Germline CDR1 SGHKS, CDR2 YYEKEE (reference sequence). The V and J ends lost 5 bases and 0 bases respectively, with 18 bases between them. The CDR3 sequence: CASRYGLPPSSYNEQFF. In nucleotides, the CDR3 is TGTGCCAGCAGATACGGACTCCCTCCCAGCTCCTACAATGAGCAGTTCTTC.

This chain uses TRBV11-2 with TRBJ2-7; perhaps TRBD2 as D (7 bases). The V end was cut by 8 bases, the J end by 6 bases, with 11 bases between. Germline-derived CDR1 and CDR2 are SGHAT and FQNNGV. The CDR3 extends over 11 amino acids. The CDR3 DNA follows: TGTGCCAGCGAAAGGGGGGGCGAGCAGTACTTC. It translates to CASERGGEQYF.

CDR3 nucleotides: TGTGCCAGCAGTGGGGTGGGCAGGGGCCCCTACGAGCAGTACTTC. It codes for CASSGVGRGPYEQYF. J is TRBJ2-7 and V is TRBV6-1, with D possibly TRBD1 on 6 matching bases. CDR1 MNHNS and CDR2 SASEGT come from the germline V gene. CDR3 length: 15 amino acids. Between the trimmed V and J ends, which lost 4 bases and 2 bases, there was a span of 15 bases.

The rearrangement uses TRBV7-6 and TRBJ2-3; perhaps TRBD1 as D (6 bases). Trimming removed 2 bases at V and 6 bases at J, with 18 bases between. Looked up from germline, CDR1 is SGHVS and CDR2 is FNYEAQ. The CDR3 runs 16 residues. Written as DNA, the CDR3 is TGTGCCAGCAGCTTATTTGTGGACAGTCCTGCGGATACGCAGTATTTT. Translating gives CASSLFVDSPADTQYF.

The chain uses TRBV7-3 and TRBJ1-1; maybe TRBD1 (6 bases). V lost 5 bases to trimming and J lost 5 bases, with 12 bases between them. Per germline, CDR1 SGHTA and CDR2 FQGTGA. This CDR3 has 13 residues. The CDR3 region is CASSMDRRTEAFF. The CDR3 DNA is TGTGCCAGCAGCATGGACAGAAGAACTGAAGCTTTCTTT.

The chain carries TRBV19 and TRBJ2-7, with a weak D call TRBD1 (6 bases). Trimming cost V 6 bases and J 2 bases, with 14 bases left between them. CDR1 and CDR2 from the germline V gene are LNHDA and SQIVND (reference sequence). CDR3 length equals 14 residues. CDR3 protein: CASRLGAGAYEQYF. The CDR3 coding sequence is TGTGCCAGTAGGTTGGGGGCTGGGGCCTACGAGCAGTACTTC.

This chain joins TRBV4-3 and TRBJ2-7, with 11 positions matching TRBD2. The germline V gene encodes CDR1 LGHNA and CDR2 YSLEER. With 4 bases clipped from V and 2 bases from J, the junction kept 1 base outside the gene matches. The CDR3 runs 14 residues. The CDR3 reads CASSLLAGAYEQYF. CDR3 DNA: TGCGCCAGCAGCCTACTAGCGGGGGCCTACGAGCAGTACTTC.

The CDR3, as DNA: TGTGCCAGCAGCGTAGATGTGATGACAGCTGAGGTCTATGGCTACACCTTC. It codes for CASSVDVMTAEVYGYTF. The gene calls are TRBV9 and TRBJ1-2; TRBD1 might be the D (5 bases). Germline CDR1 and CDR2: SGDLS and YYNGEE. Trimming left V 0 bases short and J 4 bases short, with 19 bases between. The CDR3 runs to 17 residues.

V is TRBV28 and J is TRBJ2-7; 12 bases are a match to TRBD1. The length of the CDR3 is 15 residues. The germline V gene has CDR1 MDHEN and CDR2 SYDVKM. Losses at the gene ends were 2 bases for V and 8 bases for J; bases not matched to a gene: 7. CDR3 sequence (DNA): TGTGCCAGCAGTTTAATAGGGACAGGGGGCGAAAAGCAGTACTTC. Protein: CASSLIGTGGEKQYF. Full variable domain (outside the CDR3, taken from reference TRBV28 and TRBJ2-7): DVKVTQSSRYLVKRTGEKVFLECVQDMDHENMFWYRQDPGLGLRLIYFSYDVKMKEKGDIPEGYSVSREKKERFSLILESASTNQTSMYLCASSLIGTGGEKQYFGPGTRLTVT.

This sequence joins TRBV16 and TRBJ1-5; D is unclear. Germline loops: CDR1 KGHSY, CDR2 FQNENV. Between the trimmed V and J ends, which lost 3 bases and 3 bases, there was a span of 6 bases. The CDR3 contains 13 residues. The CDR3 loop reads CASSQVDNQPQHF. The CDR3 bases are TGTGCCAGCAGCCAGGTAGACAATCAGCCCCAGCATTTT.

The gene calls are TRBV27 and TRBJ1-5; tentative D call: TRBD1 (5 bases). Trimming pared 3 bases from V and 6 bases from J, leaving 12 bases between. CDR3 length equals 14 residues. Germline V gives CDR1 MNHEY, CDR2 SMNVEV (reference sequence). The CDR3 region is CASSLGREIQPQHF. The CDR3 bases are TGTGCCAGCAGTTTGGGGCGGGAAATTCAGCCCCAGCATTTT.

CDR3 sequence reads: CASSLRAEAFF. The CDR3 nucleotides read TGTGCCAGCAGTTTAAGAGCTGAAGCTTTCTTT. This sequence joins TRBV28 and TRBJ1-1; D is unclear. The CDR3 extends over 11 amino acids. Trimming left V 2 bases short and J 6 bases short, with 4 bases between. The germline V gene encodes CDR1 MDHEN and CDR2 SYDVKM.

The chain links TRBV5-1 to TRBJ1-2, with D possibly TRBD1 on 6 matching bases. The ends were cut back, 4 bases at V and 2 bases at J, with 15 bases in the middle. The CDR3 is 15 residues long. The V gene's germline CDR1 is SGHRS and CDR2 YFSETQ. CDR3 region: CASSVTGLGNYGYTF. The CDR3 DNA reads TGCGCCAGCAGCGTGACAGGTCTCGGAAACTATGGCTACACCTTC.

This rearrangement joins TRBV30 to TRBJ2-5; no firm D call. Trimming shortened V by 0 bases and J by 4 bases, and 9 bases separated the two germline ends. The CDR3 has 13 amino acids. The germline CDR1 and CDR2 sequences are GTSNPN and SVGIG (reference sequence). In DNA form, the CDR3 reads TGTGCCTGGAGTGTCCCACAACGAGAGACCCAGTACTTC. It codes for CAWSVPQRETQYF.

The rearrangement links TRBV7-9 to TRBJ2-2; TRBD1 aligns across 8 bases. With 1 base clipped from V and 0 bases from J, the junction kept 4 bases outside the gene matches. The CDR3 runs 17 residues. The germline V gene encodes CDR1 SEHNR and CDR2 FQNEAQ (reference sequence). CDR3 region: CASSLVGTGPNTGELFF. Here the CDR3 DNA reads TGTGCCAGCAGCTTAGTGGGGACAGGACCGAACACCGGGGAGCTGTTTTTT. Drawing the rest from reference TRBV7-9 and TRBJ2-2, the complete variable domain is DTGVSQNPRHKITKRGQNVTFRCDPISEHNRLYWYRQTLGQGPEFLTYFQNEAQLEKSRLLSDRFSAERPKGSFSTLEIQRTEQGDSAMYLCASSLVGTGPNTGELFFGEGSRLTVL.